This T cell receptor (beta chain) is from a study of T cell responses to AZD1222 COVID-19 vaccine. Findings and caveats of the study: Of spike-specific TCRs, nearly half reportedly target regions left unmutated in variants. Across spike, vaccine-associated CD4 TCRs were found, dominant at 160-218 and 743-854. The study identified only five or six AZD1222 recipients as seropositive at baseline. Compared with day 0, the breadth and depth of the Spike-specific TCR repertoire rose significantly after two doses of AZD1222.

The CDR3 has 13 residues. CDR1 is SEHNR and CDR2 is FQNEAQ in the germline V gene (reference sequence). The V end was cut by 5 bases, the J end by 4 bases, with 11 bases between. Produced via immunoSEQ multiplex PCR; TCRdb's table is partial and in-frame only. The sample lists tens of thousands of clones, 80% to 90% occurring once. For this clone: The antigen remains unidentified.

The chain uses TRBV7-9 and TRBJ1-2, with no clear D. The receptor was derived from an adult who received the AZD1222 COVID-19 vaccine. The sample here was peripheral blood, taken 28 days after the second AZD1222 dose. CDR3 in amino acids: CASSLLPIYGYTF. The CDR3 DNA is TGTGCCAGCAGCCTTCTACCCATCTATGGCTACACCTTC.